This T cell receptor beta chain came from a study of T cell changes during pregnancy in multiple sclerosis. Clones were sequenced by immunoSEQ multiplex PCR, and TCRdb holds only the in-frame ones, with some missing. Here the sample spans over 85,000 clones, roughly 90% being singletons. The length of the CDR3 is 13 residues. J was trimmed by 3 bases and V by 3 bases; bases with no gene match: 3. CDR1 and CDR2 from the germline V gene are SGDLS and YYNGEE. The sequence was collected from a female donor in good health, enrolled as a control in a pregnancy study. Specimen: peripheral blood, collected in the first trimester of pregnancy. V and J are TRBV9 and TRBJ2-7, with 7 positions matching TRBD1. The CDR3 reads CASSGPGGYEQYF. The CDR3, as DNA: TGTGCCAGCAGCGGGCCAGGGGGCTACGAGCAGTACTTC.